One and the same sample provided the 19 T cell receptor beta chains below, sequenced in a study of cytomegalovirus exposure and HLA in healthy donors. The PCR made use of 60 Vbeta and 13 Jbeta primers. Measured with immunoSEQ multiplex PCR; TCRdb has only the in-frame clones, and not every one. This sample has over 70,000 clones, with around 70% found just once. Material: PBMCs. Receptor source: a human donor in good health.

The gene calls are TRBV30 and TRBJ1-6, with 7 bases aligning to TRBD1. CDR3 size: 15 residues. V was pared by 8 bases and J by 7 bases, with 14 bases of the junction left unmatched. Germline V gene data show CDR1 as GTSNPN and CDR2 as SVGIG (reference sequence). The CDR3 DNA is TGTGCCCTCGGTAGGGGGCGCCCGGTAAATTCACCCCTCCACTTT. Translating it yields CALGRGRPVNSPLHF.

The chain uses TRBV28 and TRBJ1-1; 7 bases match TRBD1. The CDR3 is 14 amino acids. J lost 4 bases, V lost 5 bases, and 7 bases had no gene match. Germline CDR1 is MDHEN and CDR2 is SYDVKM. For the CDR3, the DNA is TGTGCCAGCAGTCCGCCGAGACAGGGCACTGAAGCTTTCTTT. As protein: CASSPPRQGTEAFF. Looking up the rest from reference TRBV28 and TRBJ1-1 gives the full variable domain: DVKVTQSSRYLVKRTGEKVFLECVQDMDHENMFWYRQDPGLGLRLIYFSYDVKMKEKGDIPEGYSVSREKKERFSLILESASTNQTSMYLCASSPPRQGTEAFFGQGTRLTVV.

This clone was observed a few times. The chain has TRBV6-1 and TRBJ2-2; 12 positions agree with TRBD2. Germline V CDR1 and CDR2: MNHNS, SASEGT. V dropped 5 bases and J dropped 6; count of bases not matched to a gene: 4. This CDR3 comprises 15 residues. CDR3 in DNA: TGTGCCAGCAGTTTCCTAGCGGGAGGGGCCGGGGAGCTGTTTTTT. It translates to CASSFLAGGAGELFF.

The chain carries TRBV5-1 and TRBJ1-1; D unresolved. CDR1 and CDR2 (germline): SGHRS, YFSETQ. Trimming cost V 0 bases and J 3 bases, with 3 bases left between them. The CDR3 spans 12 residues. The CDR3 nucleotides read TGCGCCAGCAGCTTGGGGCACACTGAAGCTTTCTTT. Protein product: CASSLGHTEAFF.

The chain combines TRBV19 with TRBJ1-2; D not certain. The CDR3 runs 14 residues. V was trimmed by 4 bases and J by 0 bases, leaving 9 bases between them. Germline CDR1 and CDR2: LNHDA and SQIVND (reference sequence). This chain's CDR3 is CASSTGDSNYGYTF. The CDR3 coding sequence is TGTGCCAGTAGTACCGGGGATTCTAACTATGGCTACACCTTC.

The chain uses TRBV7-9 and TRBJ2-7; 7 bases are shared with TRBD1. The CDR3 extends over 13 amino acids. The germline V gene encodes CDR1 SEHNR and CDR2 FQNEAQ (reference sequence). The junction had 4 bases not matched to a gene; V was cut back by 3 bases and J by 5 bases. This CDR3 reads CASSFRGTHEQYF. The CDR3 coding sequence is TGTGCCAGCAGCTTCAGGGGGACCCACGAGCAGTACTTC.

The chain employs TRBV2 and TRBJ2-7; a weak D match, TRBD2 (5 bases). Germline lookup yields CDR1 SNHLY and CDR2 FYNNEI. The V gene lost 7 bases and the J gene lost 0 bases, with 13 bases spanning the gap. The CDR3 sequence is 14 residues long. CDR3 residues: CASIPRTVSYEQYF. The CDR3 nucleotides read TGTGCCAGCATTCCCCGGACTGTCTCCTACGAGCAGTACTTC.

Here the CDR3 DNA reads TGCAGCGCTCTAGCGGGATCAAACGAGCAGTACTTC. Protein: CSALAGSNEQYF. The rearrangement joins TRBV29-1 to TRBJ2-7; 9 nucleotides match TRBD2. This CDR3 contains 12 residues. Unmatched junction bases numbered 6, after V lost 7 bases and J lost 5 bases. Germline CDR1 SQVTM, CDR2 ANQGSEA.

The chain recombines TRBV4-1 with TRBJ1-2, with TRBD1 matching over 8 bases. CDR1 MGHRA and CDR2 YSYEKL come from the germline V gene. The V segment lost 3 bases and the J segment 1 base; nucleotides outside the gene matches: 10. This CDR3 is 17 amino acids long. Here the CDR3 reads CASSQPGQASLNYGYTF. The CDR3 nucleotides are TGCGCCAGCAGCCAGCCGGGACAGGCCTCTCTTAACTATGGCTACACCTTC.

V usage is TRBV12-5 and J usage is TRBJ2-6; tentative D call: TRBD1 (6 bases). CDR3 length: 17 residues. From germline, CDR1 is LGHNT and CDR2 FRNRAP. The germline V and J ends were trimmed by 4 bases and 2 bases, with 15 bases remaining between them. The CDR3 here is CASGSYQGYPGANVLTF. CDR3 DNA: TGTGCTAGTGGTTCCTATCAGGGGTACCCTGGGGCCAACGTCCTGACTTTC.

The rearrangement links TRBV27 to TRBJ1-2; TRBD1 is a possible D gene (5 bases). The germline gives CDR1 MNHEY, CDR2 SMNVEV (reference sequence). Trimming left V 0 bases short and J 4 bases short, with 12 bases between. The CDR3 totals 15 residues. The CDR3 loop is CASSLSRQGSYGYTF. CDR3 DNA: TGTGCCAGCAGTTTATCGAGGCAGGGAAGCTATGGCTACACCTTC.

This clone occurred a few times. V usage is TRBV4-2 and J usage is TRBJ2-1, with TRBD2 identical over 7 bases. Germline V gives CDR1 LGHNA, CDR2 YNFKEQ. The CDR3 has 17 amino acids. J lost 7 bases, V lost 0 bases, and 12 bases had no gene match. The CDR3 sequence is CASSQDPSGNLRNEQFF. The CDR3 coding sequence is TGTGCCAGCAGCCAAGATCCCAGCGGGAACCTTCGGAATGAGCAGTTCTTC.

The V and J genes are TRBV11-2 and TRBJ2-7; 7 nucleotides agree with TRBD1. J lost 1 base, V lost 1 base, and 7 bases had no gene match. The germline CDR1 and CDR2 sequences are SGHAT and FQNNGV. This CDR3 region has 16 residues. CDR3 nucleotides: TGTGCCAGCAGCTTAGCTAGGGACAGAAGTTCCTACGAGCAGTACTTC. Protein sequence: CASSLARDRSSYEQYF.

The table lists this clone with a few counts. The rearrangement joins TRBV7-9 to TRBJ2-3; 8 bases are shared with TRBD2. The length of the CDR3 is 15 residues. The V segment lost 5 bases and the J segment 6 bases; nucleotides outside the gene matches: 10. CDR1 SEHNR and CDR2 FQNEAQ come from the germline V gene (reference sequence). CDR3: CASSITGGPRDTQYF. The DNA of the CDR3 is TGTGCCAGCAGCATAACGGGAGGGCCAAGGGATACGCAGTATTTT.

This clone appeared once. The rearrangement uses TRBV11-2 and TRBJ2-7; TRBD1 agrees at 9 bases. Unmatched junction bases numbered 11, after V lost 5 bases and J lost 0 bases. Germline CDR1 SGHAT, CDR2 FQNNGV. CDR3 length: 17 amino acids. CDR3 in amino acids: CASSPLGTGSTSYEQYF. The CDR3 nucleotides are TGTGCCAGCAGCCCGCTAGGGACAGGGTCCACCTCCTACGAGCAGTACTTC.

The chain has TRBV18 and TRBJ2-7; D might be TRBD2 (6 bases). This CDR3 has 15 amino acids. CDR1 is KGHSH and CDR2 is LQKENI in the germline V gene. The ends were cut back, 3 bases at V and 7 bases at J, with 19 bases in the middle. The CDR3, as DNA: TGTGCCAGCTCACCGACGGGAGTAGACTACGAAGAGCAGTACTTC. This sequence encodes CASSPTGVDYEEQYF.

The J gene is TRBJ1-1, the V gene TRBV13; 10 nucleotides match TRBD1. This CDR3 contains 14 residues. The ends lost 4 bases at V and 4 bases at J; junction bases unmatched: 3. The V gene's germline CDR1 is PRHDT and CDR2 FYEKMQ (reference sequence). The CDR3 DNA is TGTGCCAGCAGCTCCCGGGACAGGGGCACTGAAGCTTTCTTT. Encoded protein: CASSSRDRGTEAFF.

V and J are TRBV5-5 and TRBJ2-5; maybe TRBD1 (5 bases). Trimming took off 0 bases at V and 4 bases at J, with 10 bases between the two ends. The CDR3 extends over 14 amino acids. Germline-derived CDR1 and CDR2 are SGHKS and YYEKEE (reference sequence). The CDR3 sequence is CASSLVGVGETQYF. In nucleotides, the CDR3 is TGTGCCAGCAGCTTGGTAGGGGTTGGAGAGACCCAGTACTTC.

The chain links TRBV4-1 to TRBJ1-5; 9 nucleotides line up with TRBD1. This CDR3 contains 18 residues. V gave up 1 base and J gave up 7 bases; unmatched junction bases: 14. Germline values: CDR1 MGHRA, CDR2 YSYEKL. The CDR3 is CASSQAVPSRDRVQPQHF. DNA for the CDR3: TGCGCCAGCAGCCAAGCCGTCCCCAGCCGGGACAGGGTGCAGCCCCAGCATTTT.